This TCR beta chain was observed in a study of blood T cell repertoires in COVID-19. Study as a whole: T cells, B-cell-depleted T cells, or PBMCs provided the cDNA or gDNA that served as material.

In the original workflow: Using reference gene primer amplification, nucleated cell counts were estimated. Clones were sequenced by immunoSEQ multiplex PCR, and TCRdb holds only the in-frame ones, with some missing. The V and J calls and clone size are taken from that table; D and trimming were inferred from the DNA. The sample holds 200,000 to 250,000 clones, about 85% seen once. V was pared by 5 bases and J by 0 bases, with 7 bases of the junction left unmatched. The CDR3 extends over 15 amino acids. Germline CDR1 MDHEN, CDR2 SYDVKM. The sequence came from a man aged 25-40 years who had recovered from COVID-19. V and J are TRBV28 and TRBJ2-7, with 7 bases matching TRBD1. Sequenced material: peripheral blood. The CDR3: CASSLRGTASYEQYV. The CDR3 DNA follows: TGTGCCAGCAGTCTAAGAGGGACAGCCTCCTACGAGCAGTACGTC.